This T cell receptor (beta chain) was retrieved from a study of blood T cell repertoires in COVID-19 (TCRdb year 2020). In terms of the full investigation: Collaborator samples came from the United States, Italy and Spain and covered acute and convalescent phases of COVID-19. The material from the prospective study consisted of cDNA or gDNA derived from T cells, B-cell-depleted T cells, or PBMCs. Subjects who had been exposed to COVID-19, were actively infected with it, or had recovered from it provided the deeply sampled blood TCRbeta repertoires that made up the dataset. A freely available public database, intended as a resource for researchers studying the immune response to SARS-CoV-2, is where the repertoires were released. The samples were drawn from two sources: the first 160 participants of the ongoing ImmuneRACE study, and 1,200 or so subjects contributed by 6 global collaborators. The sample metadata nearly always contained a de-identified subject ID, COVID-19 status, age in years and sex. Where available, HLA class I and class II types were taken from metadata supplied by the sample provider and were not determined by assay-based typing.

TCRbeta CDR3 regions were amplified from genomic DNA using the immunoSEQ Assay, a bias-controlled multiplex PCR. The authors' pipeline ran thus. The number of nucleated cells in each sample was estimated by amplification of reference gene primers within the assay. To quantify the absolute abundance of each unique TCRbeta CDR3 rearrangement, sequence reads were collapsed and filtered. Productive Simpson clonality was computed per sample as the square root of Simpson's diversity index over productive rearrangements. This is the immuneACCESS table as TCRdb keeps it, with only in-frame sequences that have V and J called. A part of the clones is gone; compared with another copy, unresolved V genes explain less than half, and the rest is unexplained. V and J calls and clone size follow that table, whereas D and trimming were derived from the DNA. The sample profile shows a few hundred thousand clones; 70% to 90% of them were found once. 4.3% of the sample comes from the top ten.

Participants in the prospective study were aged roughly 18 to 100 years, lived in approximately 26 United States geographic areas, and enrolled through a virtual design. Cohort assignment in the prospective study relied on participant-reported clinical history from a screening survey and a study questionnaire. Recovered participants in ImmuneRACE Cohort 3 were defined by two consecutive negative NP/OP PCR tests, clearance by a healthcare professional, or resolution of symptoms. Each participant in the prospective study had whole blood, serum and a nasopharyngeal or oropharyngeal swab collected by mobile phlebotomists. Participants in the prospective study had the option to provide additional blood draws and questionnaires over a roughly 2-month period. Before DNA extraction, prospective study blood samples were shipped either frozen or at room temperature. CDR1 and CDR2, per the germline V gene (reference sequence), are LGHDT and YNNKEL. From the cysteine through the phenylalanine, the CDR3 covers 11 amino acids. The only DNA kept is the CDR3, 33 bases in frame from the first base. V sheds 9 bases and J sheds 5 bases, leaving 11 bases between their ends.

In this sample, this clone turned up many times. There is no known antigen for this receptor. No base quality information exists; no much larger clone differs at one position. Overall study results and their limits: Clinical and demographic metadata were provided uncurated, with the amount varying by source and participant.

Sequences were obtained from PBMCs or T cells enriched from blood (not recorded which). The V and J segments used are TRBV3-1 (or the pseudogene TRBV3-2) and TRBJ2-7; tentative D gene TRBD2, with 6 bases matching. This sequence originates from a woman aged 25 to 39 who had recovered from COVID-19. This receptor has the CDR3 CARTSRDEQYF. The DNA is TGTGCCAGGACTAGTCGTGACGAGCAGTACTTC.